This TCR beta chain was captured by sequencing in a study of human T cells and chemical hapten exposure. Regarding the study as a whole: Large CDR3 similarity clusters arose significantly more often from expanded TCRs than from controls. In the PT1 data, expanded TCR counts showed a positive correlation with patch test score.

Time point denoted: pre-sensitization, week 0. Stated treatment: therapeutic diphenylcyclopropenone sensitization with weekly scalp DPC. This clonotype was seen at least ten times. Its antigen is unknown. Individual cDNA molecules (in the library) carried attached unique molecular identifiers. In the study's own analysis: A typical sample had 95,638 TCRs, with roughly 20,000 to 700,000 overall. From the RACE reads, TCRdb called clonotypes with MiXCR, one entry per CDR3 protein. None of the V and J calls come from the authors' own analysis; TCRdb made them. The sample contains about 85,000 distinct CDR3 sequences, around 7.9% of which appear only once. V was pared by 5 bases and J by 6 bases, with 19 bases between. Germline V gives CDR1 SGHTA, CDR2 FQGNSA. This CDR3 spans 15 amino acids.

The rearrangement joins TRBV7-2 to TRBJ1-2; tentatively, D is TRBD1 (6 bases). The TCR comes from a middle-aged man with alopecia areata. Some clones in this sample may be carry-over from other donors' samples. This material consisted of whole blood, taken in connection with sensitization to the hapten diphenylcyclopropenone (DPC). The CDR3 spells CASSRGGGLGDGYTF. In DNA, the CDR3 is TGTGCCAGCAGCCGAGGCGGGGGGCTAGGTGATGGCTACACCTTC.